The sequence of this TCR beta chain was determined in a study of T cell repertoires in cytomegalovirus infection. The table lists this clonotype with a few counts. Its matching antigen is unknown. This CDR3 spans 15 amino acids. The germline V gene has CDR1 MDHEN and CDR2 SYDVKM. With 5 bases removed from V and 6 bases from J, the gap between germline ends came to 18 bases. TCRdb processed the reads anew with MiXCR; each CDR3 protein has one entry. The sample contains some 700,000 distinct CDR3 sequences, about 33% of which appear only once. This sequence originates from a human donor in good health (CMV status not recorded). Some clones in this sample may be carry-over from other donors' samples. The genes are TRBV28 and TRBJ2-3; possibly TRBD2 for D (5 bases). Sequenced material: cultured PBMCs, taken from culture after CMV antigen stimulation. DNA of the CDR3: TGTGCCAGCAGTCGCCACGGAGGAAGGGCGGATACGCAGTATTTT. This gives the protein CASSRHGGRADTQYF.